This is a list of T cell receptor beta chains from one sample in a study of T-cell memory formation after mild COVID-19. From the 5' RACE reads, TCRdb called clonotypes with MiXCR, one entry per CDR3 protein. The table shows about 150,000 distinct CDR3 sequences, with roughly 28% occurring only once. Sequenced material: PBMCs or a T cell subset sorted from them (not recorded which). These receptors all stem from an adult woman who had mild COVID-19 (a few samples of this study predate the infection). Cell type and time point are not known. CDR3s include the opening cysteine and the closing phenylalanine or tryptophan. Rows give clone size only sometimes, using once, few, many, or a class for an expanded clone.

V	size	CDR3
TRBV7-6	few	CASSLVGQGGYNEQFF
TRBV7-9	.	CASSSGPGATYEQYF
TRBV5-5	.	CASSSNLGEKLFF
TRBV7-9	.	CASSLGTGRRGSETQYF
TRBV6-5	.	CASSYGQAPAGNTIYF
TRBV7-2	.	CASSFEGQGGTEAFF
TRBV2	.	CASSSPGTGGSEQYF
TRBV20-1	once	CSARDGGTGTEAFF
TRBV4-1	few	CASSQDLPSTTSEQYF
TRBV5-1	.	CASREGLSGLDTQYF
TRBV28	few	CASSPAGGTEAFF
TRBV20-1	few	CSARASGSLTDTQYF
TRBV7-8	.	CASSLEEGSYGNQPQHF
TRBV20-1	.	CSGLSGTGNYGYTF
TRBV20-1	.	CSAKAGQETQYF
TRBV7-9	many	CASSSRSFETQYF
TRBV7-3	.	CASSLDLWTGELFF
TRBV7-6	few	CASSTEQGPLSYEQYF
TRBV7-3	few	CASSDYRGEQFF
TRBV7-9	many	CASSLVGGASPLHF
TRBV5-1	few	CASSLERAGANVLTF
TRBV20-1	.	CSARDPRNTEAFF
TRBV7-9	few	CASSLYETQYF
TRBV5-1	few	CASRPGPQVNTEAFF
TRBV11-2	.	CATATAGPYGYTF
TRBV6-6	few	CASSWEDFNTDTQYF
TRBV7-9	many	CASSLSQGAMDEQFF
TRBV3-1	.	CASSPVAGSRETQYF
TRBV4-3	.	CASSQDPLQETQYF
TRBV6-6	many	CASSPTGDYGYTF
TRBV11-3	.	CASSPRTGGDEQYF
TRBV6-6	.	CASSQDRTSSYEQYF
TRBV6-6	few	CAIMDRVGGETKNIQYF
TRBV29-1	few	CSTRPSGSRADTQYF
TRBV5-1	.	CASSLVGQGAYNEQFF
TRBV6-5	.	CASSYSPDTEAFF
TRBV29-1	few	CSVEELGGQPQHF